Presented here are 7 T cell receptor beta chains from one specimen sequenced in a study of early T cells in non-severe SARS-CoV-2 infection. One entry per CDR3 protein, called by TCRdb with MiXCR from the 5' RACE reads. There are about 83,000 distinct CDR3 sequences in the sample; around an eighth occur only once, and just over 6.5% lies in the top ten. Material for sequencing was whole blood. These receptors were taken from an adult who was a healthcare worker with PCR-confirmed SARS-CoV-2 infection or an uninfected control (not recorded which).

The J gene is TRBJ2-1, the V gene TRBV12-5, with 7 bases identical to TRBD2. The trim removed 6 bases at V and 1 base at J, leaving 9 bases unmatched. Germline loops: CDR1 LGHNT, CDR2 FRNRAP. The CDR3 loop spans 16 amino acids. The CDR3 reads CASGPTYSGSYNEQFF. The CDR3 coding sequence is TGTGCTAGTGGCCCAACCTATAGCGGGTCCTACAATGAGCAGTTCTTC.

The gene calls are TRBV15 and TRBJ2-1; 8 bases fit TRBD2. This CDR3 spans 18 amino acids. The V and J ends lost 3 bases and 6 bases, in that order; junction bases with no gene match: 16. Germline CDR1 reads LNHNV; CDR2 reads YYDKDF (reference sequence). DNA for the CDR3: TGTGCCACCAGCAGTCTCACGGGAGGGCCACATGGTCGCAATGAGCAGTTCTTC. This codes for CATSSLTGGPHGRNEQFF.

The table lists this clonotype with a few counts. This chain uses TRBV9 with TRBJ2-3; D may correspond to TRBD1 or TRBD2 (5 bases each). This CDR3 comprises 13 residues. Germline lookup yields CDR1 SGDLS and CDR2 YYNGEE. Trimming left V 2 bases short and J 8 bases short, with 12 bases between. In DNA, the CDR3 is TGTGCCAGCAGCGTTAATGAGGGGAGTACGCAGTATTTT. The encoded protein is CASSVNEGSTQYF. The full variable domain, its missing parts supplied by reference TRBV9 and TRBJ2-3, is DSGVTQTPKHLITATGQRVTLRCSPRSGDLSVYWYQQSLDQGLQFLIQYYNGEERAKGNILERFSAQQFPDLHSELNLSSLELGDSALYFCASSVNEGSTQYFGPGTRLTVL.

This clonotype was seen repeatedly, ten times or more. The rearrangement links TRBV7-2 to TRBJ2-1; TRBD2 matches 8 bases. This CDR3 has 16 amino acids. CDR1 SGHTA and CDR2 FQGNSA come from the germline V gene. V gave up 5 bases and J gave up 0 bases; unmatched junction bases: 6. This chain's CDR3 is CASSQQSGSSYNEQFF. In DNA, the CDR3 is TGTGCCAGCAGCCAGCAAAGCGGGAGCTCCTACAATGAGCAGTTCTTC.

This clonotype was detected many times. The CDR3 DNA sequence: TGCAGTGCTAGAGATCCAGGGGGCCCCGGTGAGCAGTACTTC. It yields the protein CSARDPGGPGEQYF. This rearrangement joins TRBV20-1 to TRBJ2-7; TRBD1 agrees at 8 bases. This CDR3 spans 14 amino acids. Unmatched junction bases numbered 8, after V lost 0 bases and J lost 7 bases. Germline V lookup: CDR1 DFQATT, CDR2 SNEGSKA (reference sequence).

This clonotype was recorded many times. CDR3 nucleotide sequence: TGTGCCAGCAGACCTAGCGGGAGTCCCTACAATGAGCAGTTCTTC. This translates into CASRPSGSPYNEQFF. The V and J genes are TRBV2 and TRBJ2-1; 10 bases are shared with TRBD2. J was trimmed by 2 bases and V by 6 bases; bases with no gene match: 4. Germline assignment: CDR1 SNHLY and CDR2 FYNNEI. The CDR3 covers 15 residues.

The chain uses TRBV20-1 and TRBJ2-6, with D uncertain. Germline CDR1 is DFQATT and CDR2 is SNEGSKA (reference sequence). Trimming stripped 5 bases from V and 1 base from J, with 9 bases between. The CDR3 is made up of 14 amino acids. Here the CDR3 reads CSALPASGANVLTF. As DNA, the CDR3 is TGCAGTGCTCTGCCGGCTTCTGGGGCCAACGTCCTGACTTTC.